One sample yielded the 18 T cell receptor beta chains listed below, sequenced in a study of human T cells and chemical hapten exposure. TCRdb re-called the RACE reads through MiXCR, storing one row per CDR3 protein. Of about 140,000 distinct CDR3 sequences listed, 10% to 15% are singletons. The time point here: patch test 2, 6 weeks after DPC sensitization. This sample's treatment: therapeutic diphenylcyclopropenone sensitization with weekly scalp DPC. This material consisted of whole blood, taken in connection with sensitization to the hapten diphenylcyclopropenone (DPC). These receptors all come from a woman aged 50 to 60 with alopecia areata. Some clones in this sample may be carry-over from other donors' samples.

This clonotype was detected ten times or more. The gene calls are TRBV4-3 and TRBJ2-5; possibly TRBD2 for D (6 bases). From germline, CDR1 is LGHNA and CDR2 YSLEER. Trimming took off 0 bases at V and 6 bases at J, with 11 bases between the two ends. This CDR3 region has 14 residues. This CDR3 is CASSQDDREQTQYF. CDR3 in DNA: TGCGCCAGCAGCCAAGACGATCGGGAGCAGACCCAGTACTTC.

The chain carries TRBV29-1 and TRBJ2-7; 11 positions agree with TRBD2. J gave up 2 bases and V 6 bases, and 6 bases lay outside the gene matches. This CDR3 contains 14 residues. Per the germline V gene, CDR1 is SQVTM and CDR2 is ANQGSEA. CDR3 sequence reads: CSVGVAGGPYEQYF. In DNA form, the CDR3 reads TGCAGCGTGGGTGTAGCGGGAGGGCCCTACGAGCAGTACTTC.

The chain uses TRBV12-3 or TRBV12-4 and TRBJ1-2; no firm D call. The CDR3 covers 13 residues. V was cut by 6 bases and J by 2 bases, with 10 bases left in between. The CDR3 is CASSPLPNYGYTF. CDR3 DNA: TGTGCCAGCAGCCCCCTCCCGAACTATGGCTACACCTTC.

The CDR3 DNA follows: TGTGCCAGCAGTTTGTCCAGGGGGCATGAGACCCAGTACTTC. Encoded protein: CASSLSRGHETQYF. The rearrangement joins TRBV27 to TRBJ2-5; 8 positions match TRBD1. The CDR3 runs 14 residues. Unmatched junction bases numbered 5, after V lost 3 bases and J lost 5 bases. Germline lookup yields CDR1 MNHEY and CDR2 SMNVEV (reference sequence).

This clonotype was seen ten or more times. CDR3 in amino acids: CASSQLAGGYEQYF. The DNA for the CDR3 is TGTGCCAGCAGTCAACTAGCGGGAGGGTACGAGCAGTACTTC. V is TRBV6-2 or TRBV6-3 and J is TRBJ2-7, with TRBD2 identical over 13 bases. Germline-derived CDR1 and CDR2 are MNHEY and SVGEGT. The CDR3 has 14 residues. V shed 5 bases and J 4 bases; nucleotides not matched to a gene: 2.

The V call is TRBV10-3, the J call TRBJ2-1; D possibly corresponds to TRBD2 (6 bases). Germline CDR1 is ENHRY and CDR2 is SYGVKD. The CDR3 runs 15 residues. V gave up 3 bases and J gave up 7 bases, with 16 bases separating them. The CDR3 sequence: CAISDAGMGRNEQFF. For the CDR3, the DNA is TGTGCCATCAGTGATGCGGGGATGGGGAGGAATGAGCAGTTCTTC.

V is TRBV5-5 and J is TRBJ2-7; possible D gene TRBD1, 6 bases. This CDR3 spans 13 amino acids. The V gene's germline CDR1 is SGHKS and CDR2 YYEKEE (reference sequence). V lost 6 bases to trimming and J lost 3 bases, with 13 bases between them. DNA for the CDR3: TGTGCCAGCACCCGACAGGCCGGCTACGAGCAGTACTTC. This sequence encodes CASTRQAGYEQYF. Based on the CDR3 plus reference TRBV5-5 and TRBJ2-7, the full variable domain is DAGVTQSPTHLIKTRGQQVTLRCSPISGHKSVSWYQQVLGQGPQFIFQYYEKEERGRGNFPDRFSARQFPNYSSELNVNALLLGDSALYLCASTRQAGYEQYFGPGTRLTVT.

This CDR3 is CASSQWTDNQPQHF. The CDR3 DNA sequence: TGTGCCAGCTCACAATGGACAGACAATCAGCCCCAGCATTTT. This sequence joins TRBV18 and TRBJ1-5, with a weak D call TRBD1 (6 bases). Per the germline V gene, CDR1 is KGHSH and CDR2 is LQKENI. V lost 4 bases to trimming and J lost 3 bases, with 10 bases between them. CDR3 length: 14 amino acids. Using reference TRBV18 and TRBJ1-5 for the parts outside the CDR3, the full variable domain is NAGVMQNPRHLVRRRGQEARLRCSPMKGHSHVYWYRQLPEEGLKFMVYLQKENIIDESGMPKERFSAEFPKEGPSILRIQQVVRGDSAAYFCASSQWTDNQPQHFGDGTRLSIL.

The chain carries TRBV11-3 and TRBJ2-1, with D unclear. CDR3 size: 15 residues. CDR1 and CDR2 (germline): SGHNT, YENEEA. V gave up 5 bases and J gave up 3 bases, with 14 bases separating them. CDR3 amino acids: CASSPSLSVYNEQFF. The CDR3 bases are TGTGCCAGCAGCCCCTCCCTAAGCGTCTACAATGAGCAGTTCTTC.

This chain uses TRBV9 with TRBJ2-7, with 11 bases that match TRBD2. The CDR3 runs 15 residues. The J segment lost 5 bases and the V segment lost 4 bases, leaving 8 bases of the junction unmatched. Germline CDR1 is SGDLS and CDR2 is YYNGEE. The CDR3 DNA reads as TGTGCCAGCAGCCCCCGACTAGCGGGGCCGGACGAGCAGTACTTC. This sequence encodes CASSPRLAGPDEQYF.

This clonotype turned up a few times. Its ends do not fully match the called genes, so a read error is possible. Here the CDR3 reads CAGSNSGGNYNEQFF. The CDR3 nucleotides are TGCGCCGGCAGCAATAGCGGAGGTAACTACAATGAGCAGTTCTTC. The chain uses TRBV5-1 and TRBJ2-1, with D maybe TRBD2 (6 bases). The germline gives CDR1 SGHRS, CDR2 YFSETQ. The CDR3 spans 15 residues.

This clonotype showed up many times. This chain links TRBV20-1 with TRBJ2-7; 11 positions match TRBD2. From germline, CDR1 is DFQATT and CDR2 SNEGSKA (reference sequence). The CDR3 contains 14 residues. V lost 2 bases and J lost 3; bases outside the gene matches: 3. The CDR3 reads CSARPGTSGYEQYF. The CDR3 DNA is TGCAGTGCTAGACCCGGGACTAGCGGCTACGAGCAGTACTTC.

The gene calls are TRBV5-1 and TRBJ2-7; 8 bases are a match to TRBD2. The CDR3 has 15 amino acids. Looked up from germline, CDR1 is SGHRS and CDR2 is YFSETQ. V lost 4 bases to trimming and J lost 5 bases; unmatched junction nucleotides: 11. The CDR3 nucleotides read TGCGCCAGCAGCCGAACGGGGACTAGTATCCACGAGCAGTACTTC. Its translation is CASSRTGTSIHEQYF.

This clonotype was seen more than once but under ten times. The chain joins TRBV7-2 to TRBJ2-3; 10 bases are shared with TRBD2. This CDR3 has 15 residues. Per germline, CDR1 SGHTA and CDR2 FQGNSA. Trimming took 5 bases from V and 3 from J; bases not matched to a gene: 5. CDR3 bases: TGTGCCAGCAGCCCAATGGGACTAGCGACAGATACGCAGTATTTT. Translated, it gives CASSPMGLATDTQYF.

This clonotype was picked up a small number of times. The J gene is TRBJ2-7, the V gene TRBV19; D ambiguous. The V end lost 7 bases, the J end lost 2 bases, and 0 bases lay between the germline ends. This CDR3 spans 9 amino acids. Germline V lookup: CDR1 LNHDA, CDR2 SQIVND (reference sequence). CDR3 sequence (DNA): TGTGCCAGTACCTACGAGCAGTACTTC. Its protein is CASTYEQYF.

V usage is TRBV5-1 and J usage is TRBJ1-2; no reliable D call. Germline CDR1 and CDR2: SGHRS and YFSETQ. CDR3 size: 13 residues. Trimming left V 7 bases short and J 4 bases short, with 14 bases between. CDR3 sequence (DNA): TGCGCCAGCTCGGCCTTATCGGGCTATGGCTACACCTTC. Translated, it gives CASSALSGYGYTF.

This clonotype has more than one count but fewer than ten. This sequence joins TRBV10-1 and TRBJ2-3, with D unclear. The CDR3 contains 16 residues. Germline V CDR1 and CDR2: WNHNN, SYGVQD (reference sequence). V lost 2 bases and J 0 bases, leaving 12 bases between the germline ends. The CDR3 region is CASSELAAASTDTQYF. The CDR3 nucleotides read TGCGCCAGCAGTGAGCTGGCGGCCGCTAGCACAGATACGCAGTATTTT.

The chain combines TRBV4-2 with TRBJ2-2, with D tentatively TRBD2 (5 bases). The V and J ends lost 4 bases and 10 bases respectively, with 10 bases between them. The CDR3 is 12 residues long. Germline assignment: CDR1 LGHNA and CDR2 YNFKEQ. This chain's CDR3 is CASSLRVEELFF. CDR3 nucleotide sequence: TGTGCCAGCAGCCTGAGGGTCGAGGAGCTGTTTTTT.